The following is a TCR beta chain sequence with its context. Its antigen remains unknown. The data stem from a study of shared clonotypes between healthy human individuals. Study-level findings and limits: Compared with memory subsets, naive subsets generally had larger estimated richness. Genetic and exposure-history diversity was limited by the small donor number.

Splitting of each subset's genomic DNA was done evenly across several immunoSEQ plates. Using immunoSEQ multiplex PCR, the repertoire was profiled, and TCRdb retains in-frame clones only, with some absent. The sample carries about 2.4 million clones, 80% to 95% recorded once. The CDR3 length is 16 residues. Per the germline V gene, CDR1 is SGHAT and CDR2 is FQNNGV. With 1 base clipped from V and 6 bases from J, the junction kept 5 bases outside the gene matches. Adults of Caucasian background living in Nashville, Tennessee made up all donors. The clonotype comes from a man aged 18 to 35 in good health. Some clones in this sample may be carry-over from other donors' samples. The specimen sequenced was naive CD4+ T cells from PBMCs. Subset meaning: CD45RA+ positively selected. V usage is TRBV11-2 and J usage is TRBJ2-1; 11 nucleotides match TRBD1. CDR3: CASSLARTGGLNEQFF. The DNA of the CDR3 is TGTGCCAGCAGCTTAGCTAGGACAGGGGGCCTCAATGAGCAGTTCTTC.